This paragraph covers one T cell receptor (beta chain) sequence. The sample holds other DNA sequences that translate to the same CDR3. The sample is drawn from a study of shared clonotypes between healthy human individuals. CD45RO-negative, CCR7-selected cells formed the naive CD8 fraction, which excluded terminally differentiated effector memory CD45RA+ cells. Profiling relied on immunoSEQ multiplex PCR, and the TCRdb table lists in-frame clones only, not all of them. The top ten hold approximately 1.2% of the sample, which has 1.5 million to 2.5 million clones, approximately 95% seen once. Trimming took 3 bases from V and 2 from J, leaving 8 bases between them. The CDR3 has 13 amino acids. In germline, CDR1 is MNHEY, CDR2 SMNVEV (reference sequence).

Input material: naive CD8+ T cells sorted from blood. The J gene is TRBJ2-7, the V gene TRBV27; D might be TRBD2 (6 bases). The sequence came from a man between 18 and 35 years old in good health. CDR3 nucleotide sequence: TGTGCCAGCAGTTTGGGCGGGACCTACGAGCAGTACTTC. Translation: CASSLGGTYEQYF.